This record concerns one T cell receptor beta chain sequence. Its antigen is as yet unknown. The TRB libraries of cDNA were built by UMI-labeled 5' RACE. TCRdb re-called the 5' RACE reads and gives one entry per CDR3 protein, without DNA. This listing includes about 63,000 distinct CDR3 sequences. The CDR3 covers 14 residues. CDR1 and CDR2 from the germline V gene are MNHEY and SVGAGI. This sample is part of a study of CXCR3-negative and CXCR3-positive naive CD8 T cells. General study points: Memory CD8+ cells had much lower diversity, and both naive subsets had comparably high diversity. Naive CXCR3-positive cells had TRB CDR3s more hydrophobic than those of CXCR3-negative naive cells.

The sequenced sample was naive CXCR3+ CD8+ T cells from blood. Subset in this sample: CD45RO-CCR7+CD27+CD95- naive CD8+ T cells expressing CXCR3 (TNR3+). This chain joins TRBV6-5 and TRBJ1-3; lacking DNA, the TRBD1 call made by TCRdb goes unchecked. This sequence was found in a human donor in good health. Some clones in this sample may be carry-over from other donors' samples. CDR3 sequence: CASCPQGPGNTIYF.